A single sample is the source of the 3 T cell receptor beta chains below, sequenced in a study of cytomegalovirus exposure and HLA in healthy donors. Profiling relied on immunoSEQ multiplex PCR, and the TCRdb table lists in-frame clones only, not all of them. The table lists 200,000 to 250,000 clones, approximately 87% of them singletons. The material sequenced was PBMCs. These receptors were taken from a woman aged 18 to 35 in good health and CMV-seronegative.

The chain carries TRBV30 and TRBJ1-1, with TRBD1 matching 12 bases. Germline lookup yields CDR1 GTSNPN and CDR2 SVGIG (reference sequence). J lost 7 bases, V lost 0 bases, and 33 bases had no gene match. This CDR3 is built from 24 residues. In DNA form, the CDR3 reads TGTGCCTGGAGTGTACCCTCATGGCGGTTGGGATTTTCCGGGACAGGGGGCCAGGTGGATGAAGCTTTCTTT. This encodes CAWSVPSWRLGFSGTGGQVDEAFF.

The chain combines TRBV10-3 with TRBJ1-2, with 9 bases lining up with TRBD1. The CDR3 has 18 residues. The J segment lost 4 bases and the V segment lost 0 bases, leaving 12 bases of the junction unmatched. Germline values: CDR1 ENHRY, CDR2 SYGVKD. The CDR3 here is CAISESLTATGGVYGYTF. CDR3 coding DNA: TGTGCCATCAGTGAGTCCCTCACAGCGACAGGGGGGGTCTATGGCTACACCTTC.

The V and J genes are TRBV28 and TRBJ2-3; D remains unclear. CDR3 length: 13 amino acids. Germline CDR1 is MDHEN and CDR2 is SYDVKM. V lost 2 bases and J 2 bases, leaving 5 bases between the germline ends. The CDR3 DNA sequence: TGTGCCAGCAGTTTAAGCTACACAGATACGCAGTATTTT. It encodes CASSLSYTDTQYF.